This passage covers 26 T cell receptor beta chains from one sample sequenced in a study of OX40 agonist ivuxolimab in advanced cancers. The data were produced by immunoSEQ multiplex PCR, yet TCRdb's version contains in-frame clones alone and is incomplete. The sample comprises fewer than 20,000 clones, roughly 78% of which are singletons, and about 26% rests with the top ten. The sample in question was CD4+ or CD8+ T cells sorted from blood, obtained in a trial of the OX40 agonist ivuxolimab. These receptors were obtained from an adult with an advanced solid tumor such as melanoma, head and neck, liver or kidney cancer.

The rearrangement uses TRBV5-4 and TRBJ1-2; tentatively, D is TRBD1 (5 bases). Trimming removed 3 bases at V and 5 bases at J, with 26 bases between. Per germline, CDR1 SGHNT and CDR2 YYREEE (reference sequence). The CDR3 has 18 amino acids. For the CDR3, the DNA is TGTGCCAGCAGCTCTATCGAAACCGGCCTCAGGGCCCCGTATGGCTACACCTTC. Translated, it gives CASSSIETGLRAPYGYTF.

V usage is TRBV5-3 and J usage is TRBJ1-3; D ambiguous. TRBV5-3 is filed as an ORF, its function uncertain. Trimming pared 7 bases from V and 4 bases from J, leaving 12 bases between. The CDR3 spans 13 residues. The CDR3, as DNA: TGTGCCAGAGTCGACACCTTCGGAAACACCATATATTTT. This gives the protein CARVDTFGNTIYF.

CDR3 in amino acids: CASSPGGYPGEQYF. The CDR3 DNA reads as TGTGCCAGCAGCCCAGGGGGATATCCGGGGGAGCAGTACTTC. The gene calls are TRBV5-4 and TRBJ2-7; 7 nucleotides match TRBD1. The CDR3 has 14 residues. The J segment lost 7 bases and the V segment lost 4 bases, leaving 11 bases of the junction unmatched. The germline V gene encodes CDR1 SGHNT and CDR2 YYREEE (reference sequence).

This chain joins TRBV6-1 and TRBJ2-7; perhaps D is TRBD1 or TRBD2 (6 bases each). Trimming cost V 3 bases and J 6 bases, with 18 bases left between them. The CDR3 totals 15 residues. Germline-derived CDR1 and CDR2 are MNHNS and SASEGT. CDR3 sequence reads: CASSDVVRGVGEQYF. DNA for the CDR3: TGTGCCAGCAGTGATGTTGTGAGGGGGGTTGGCGAGCAGTACTTC.

The chain employs TRBV5-6 and TRBJ1-2; maybe TRBD1 (6 bases). This CDR3 is built from 13 residues. Per the germline V gene, CDR1 is SGHDT and CDR2 is YYEEEE. V dropped 3 bases and J dropped 5 bases, with 11 bases sitting between them. The CDR3 bases are TGTGCCAGCAGCTCACAGGGTGTTTATGGCTACACCTTC. The encoded protein is CASSSQGVYGYTF. The full variable domain, in which reference TRBV5-6 and TRBJ1-2 provide the parts outside the CDR3, is DAGVTQSPTHLIKTRGQQVTLRCSPKSGHDTVSWYQQALGQGPQFIFQYYEEEERQRGNFPDRFSGHQFPNYSSELNVNALLLGDSALYLCASSSQGVYGYTFGSGTRLTVV.

J is TRBJ2-7 and V is TRBV11-2; D perhaps matches TRBD1 (6 bases). The CDR3 totals 15 residues. Germline CDR1 reads SGHAT; CDR2 reads FQNNGV. Deletions cut 5 bases from V and 3 bases from J, with 17 bases between. CDR3 residues: CASSVIQGPVYEQYF. The DNA for the CDR3 is TGTGCCAGCAGCGTCATACAGGGTCCCGTCTACGAGCAGTACTTC. Complete variable domain (other parts from reference TRBV11-2 and TRBJ2-7): EAGVAQSPRYKIIEKRQSVAFWCNPISGHATLYWYQQILGQGPKLLIQFQNNGVVDDSQLPKDRFSAERLKGVDSTLKIQPAKLEDSAVYLCASSVIQGPVYEQYFGPGTRLTVT.

The genes are TRBV6-5 and TRBJ2-6; D gene unclear. The CDR3 covers 15 residues. Trimming removed 1 base at V and 0 bases at J, with 4 bases between. The germline V gene has CDR1 MNHEY and CDR2 SVGAGI. The DNA for the CDR3 is TGTGCCAGCAGTTACTTAGCCTCTGGGGCCAACGTCCTGACTTTC. This encodes CASSYLASGANVLTF.

The V call is TRBV15, the J call TRBJ2-1; the D is unclear. The CDR3 extends over 12 amino acids. V was trimmed by 1 base and J by 7 bases, leaving 5 bases between them. Germline V CDR1 and CDR2: LNHNV, YYDKDF (reference sequence). This chain's CDR3 is CATSRVGNEQFF. The CDR3 coding sequence is TGTGCCACCAGCAGAGTGGGAAATGAGCAGTTCTTC.

The chain employs TRBV11-3 and TRBJ2-1, with 7 positions matching TRBD2. CDR3 length equals 17 residues. Germline CDR1 SGHNT, CDR2 YENEEA. Germline trimming cut 2 bases from V and 2 bases from J; bases unmatched to any gene: 9. Here the CDR3 DNA reads TGTGCCAGCAGCTTACGGCGAGCGGGACTCCCCTACAATGAGCAGTTCTTC. Translated: CASSLRRAGLPYNEQFF. The entire variable domain, with the rest obtained from reference TRBV11-3 and TRBJ2-1, is as follows: EAGVVQSPRYKIIEKKQPVAFWCNPISGHNTLYWYLQNLGQGPELLIRYENEEAVDDSQLPKDRFSAERLKGVDSTLKIQPAELGDSAVYLCASSLRRAGLPYNEQFFGPGTRLTVL.

J is TRBJ1-5 and V is TRBV15; 11 positions match TRBD1. This CDR3 region has 18 residues. Germline V gene sequence: CDR1 LNHNV, CDR2 YYDKDF (reference sequence). V shed 5 bases and J 3 bases; nucleotides not matched to a gene: 12. Here the CDR3 DNA reads TGTGCCACCAGCCTCGGGGACAGGGGGGCAGCCTACAATCAGCCCCAGCATTTT. It yields the protein CATSLGDRGAAYNQPQHF.

V and J are TRBV20-1 and TRBJ1-2; 8 positions agree with TRBD1. This CDR3 is built from 11 residues. From germline, CDR1 is DFQATT and CDR2 SNEGSKA (reference sequence). Trimming removed 5 bases from V and 8 bases from J; junction bases left unmatched: 4. In DNA form, the CDR3 reads TGCAGTGCTTTCAGGGGGCTGGGCTACACCTTC. It codes for CSAFRGLGYTF.

The rearrangement joins TRBV1 to TRBJ1-2; no DNA check was done on the table's D call, TRBD1. TRBV1 is noted as a pseudogene. The CDR3 is 15 residues long. The CDR3 DNA follows: TGCACCAGCAGCCAAGATGGATCGGACAGGGACGGCTACACCTTC. Protein product: CTSSQDGSDRDGYTF.

The genes are TRBV9 and TRBJ1-1; tentatively, D is TRBD1 (6 bases). The CDR3 has 13 residues. Germline-derived CDR1 and CDR2 are SGDLS and YYNGEE. The V end was cut by 4 bases, the J end by 7 bases, with 14 bases between. The CDR3 spells CASSPIQGNEAFF. CDR3 coding DNA: TGTGCCAGCAGCCCGATACAGGGTAATGAAGCTTTCTTT. Based on the CDR3 plus reference TRBV9 and TRBJ1-1, the full variable domain is DSGVTQTPKHLITATGQRVTLRCSPRSGDLSVYWYQQSLDQGLQFLIQYYNGEERAKGNILERFSAQQFPDLHSELNLSSLELGDSALYFCASSPIQGNEAFFGQGTRLTVV.

The rearrangement uses TRBV2 and TRBJ2-5, with TRBD2 identical over 9 bases. CDR1 and CDR2 from the germline V gene are SNHLY and FYNNEI. With 7 bases clipped from V and 2 bases from J, the junction kept 11 bases outside the gene matches. The CDR3 is made up of 16 amino acids. This CDR3 reads CASIETRLAAQETQYF. The CDR3 DNA sequence: TGTGCCAGCATTGAGACTAGACTAGCGGCACAAGAGACCCAGTACTTC.

By frequency in the sample, this clone is medium-sized. The chain joins TRBV19 to TRBJ2-1; D may be TRBD1 (5 bases). Trimming pared 6 bases from V and 7 bases from J, leaving 13 bases between. Germline V gene data show CDR1 as LNHDA and CDR2 as SQIVND (reference sequence). This CDR3 region has 13 residues. The chain's CDR3 is CASSRIRGNEQFF. CDR3 bases: TGTGCCAGTAGCAGAATAAGGGGTAATGAGCAGTTCTTC.

This chain joins TRBV7-6 and TRBJ2-2; 8 positions match TRBD1. The CDR3 spans 16 residues. The ends lost 1 base at V and 2 bases at J; junction bases unmatched: 3. Germline assignment: CDR1 SGHVS and CDR2 FNYEAQ. The CDR3 protein is CASSLVTGANTGELFF. The CDR3 DNA reads TGTGCCAGCAGCTTAGTGACAGGGGCCAACACCGGGGAGCTGTTTTTT.

The chain combines TRBV7-8 with TRBJ1-1; 7 nucleotides align to TRBD1. This CDR3 contains 14 residues. V was clipped by 4 bases and J by 0 bases; unmatched bases: 2. CDR1 and CDR2 from the germline V gene are SGHVS and FQNEAQ. CDR3 sequence (DNA): TGTGCCAGCAGCTCAGGGGGAATGAACACTGAAGCTTTCTTT. Its protein product is CASSSGGMNTEAFF. Looking up the rest from reference TRBV7-8 and TRBJ1-1 gives the full variable domain: GAGVSQSPRYKVAKRGQDVALRCDPISGHVSLFWYQQALGQGPEFLTYFQNEAQLDKSGLPSDRFFAERPEGSVSTLKIQRTQQEDSAVYLCASSSGGMNTEAFFGQGTRLTVV.

This clone was picked up one time. V gene TRBV19 combines with J gene TRBJ2-3; unclear D gene. The CDR3 sequence is 13 residues long. Trimming stripped 6 bases from V and 4 bases from J, with 11 bases between. CDR1 and CDR2 (germline): LNHDA, SQIVND (reference sequence). This chain's CDR3 is CASSIDLPDTQYF. CDR3 DNA sequence: TGTGCCAGTAGCATTGACCTTCCAGATACGCAGTATTTT. The full variable domain, with the rest looked up from reference TRBV19 and TRBJ2-3, is DGGITQSPKYLFRKEGQNVTLSCEQNLNHDAMYWYRQDPGQGLRLIYYSQIVNDFQKGDIAEGYSVSREKKESFPLTVTSAQKNPTAFYLCASSIDLPDTQYFGPGTRLTVL.

The chain carries TRBV4-1 and TRBJ2-7; D remains ambiguous. This CDR3 comprises 14 residues. Per germline, CDR1 MGHRA and CDR2 YSYEKL. The V end lost 1 base, the J end lost 2 bases, and 9 bases lay between the germline ends. The CDR3 region is CASSQVPSTYEQYF. CDR3 nucleotides: TGCGCCAGCAGCCAAGTCCCCAGCACCTACGAGCAGTACTTC.

CDR3 in DNA: TGCGCCAGCAGTGAACGCGGACACCCGAACACTGAAGCTTTCTTT. Amino acids: CASSERGHPNTEAFF. The chain links TRBV10-1 to TRBJ1-1; tentative D call: TRBD1 (5 bases). Trimming stripped 3 bases from V and 1 base from J, with 12 bases between. The germline CDR1 and CDR2 sequences are WNHNN and SYGVQD (reference sequence). The CDR3 spans 15 residues.

The chain joins TRBV4-1 to TRBJ2-7; D is uncertain. The length of the CDR3 is 13 residues. The germline V and J ends were trimmed by 0 bases and 2 bases, with 5 bases remaining between them. Germline CDR1 is MGHRA and CDR2 is YSYEKL. CDR3 nucleotide sequence: TGCGCCAGCAGCCAAGATTACACCTACGAGCAGTACTTC. This gives the protein CASSQDYTYEQYF.

V is TRBV9 and J is TRBJ2-3, with TRBD1 matching over 10 bases. CDR3 length: 16 residues. Trimming took 3 bases from V and 2 from J; bases not matched to a gene: 6. Germline V gene sequence: CDR1 SGDLS, CDR2 YYNGEE. CDR3 residues: CASSEGQGRSTDTQYF. In DNA form, the CDR3 reads TGTGCCAGCAGCGAGGGACAGGGGCGATCCACAGATACGCAGTATTTT.

The rearrangement links TRBV18 to TRBJ2-5; TRBD1 might be the D (7 bases). The CDR3 totals 16 residues. Germline values: CDR1 KGHSH, CDR2 LQKENI. Trimming pared 2 bases from V and 4 bases from J, leaving 17 bases between. The CDR3 sequence: CASSPLQGGERETQYF. Written as DNA, the CDR3 is TGTGCCAGCTCACCATTGCAGGGGGGCGAACGAGAGACCCAGTACTTC.

This clone has only a few counts. The V and J genes are TRBV28 and TRBJ2-3; 13 nucleotides align to TRBD2. CDR1 and CDR2 (germline): MDHEN, SYDVKM. This CDR3 spans 20 amino acids. V dropped 5 bases and J dropped 6; count of bases not matched to a gene: 20. The CDR3 here is CASSTGLAGDPDYRMDTQYF. DNA for the CDR3: TGTGCCAGCAGTACCGGACTAGCGGGAGATCCCGATTATCGTATGGATACGCAGTATTTT.

The CDR3 coding sequence is TGTGCCAGCAGCTTCCTTAGCGGGGGGACCTACGAGCAGTACTTC. Translation gives CASSFLSGGTYEQYF. This sequence joins TRBV5-4 and TRBJ2-7, with 10 bases identical to TRBD2. This CDR3 region has 15 residues. Germline assignment: CDR1 SGHNT and CDR2 YYREEE (reference sequence). V trimming: 2 bases; J trimming: 2 bases; junction bases outside the gene matches: 4. The complete variable domain, with remaining parts taken from reference TRBV5-4 and TRBJ2-7, reads ETGVTQSPTHLIKTRGQQVTLRCSSQSGHNTVSWYQQALGQGPQFIFQYYREEENGRGNFPPRFSGLQFPNYSSELNVNALELDDSALYLCASSFLSGGTYEQYFGPGTRLTVT.

J is TRBJ2-5 and V is TRBV9; 7 nucleotides align to TRBD2. Judging by the DNA end, TRBJ2-7 fits better; the J call may be wrong. This CDR3 is built from 14 residues. Germline V CDR1 and CDR2: SGDLS, YYNGEE. The CDR3 reads CASSVGGTTYEQYF. The CDR3 DNA reads as TGTGCCAGCAGCGTAGGTGGGACTACCTACGAGCAGTACTTC.